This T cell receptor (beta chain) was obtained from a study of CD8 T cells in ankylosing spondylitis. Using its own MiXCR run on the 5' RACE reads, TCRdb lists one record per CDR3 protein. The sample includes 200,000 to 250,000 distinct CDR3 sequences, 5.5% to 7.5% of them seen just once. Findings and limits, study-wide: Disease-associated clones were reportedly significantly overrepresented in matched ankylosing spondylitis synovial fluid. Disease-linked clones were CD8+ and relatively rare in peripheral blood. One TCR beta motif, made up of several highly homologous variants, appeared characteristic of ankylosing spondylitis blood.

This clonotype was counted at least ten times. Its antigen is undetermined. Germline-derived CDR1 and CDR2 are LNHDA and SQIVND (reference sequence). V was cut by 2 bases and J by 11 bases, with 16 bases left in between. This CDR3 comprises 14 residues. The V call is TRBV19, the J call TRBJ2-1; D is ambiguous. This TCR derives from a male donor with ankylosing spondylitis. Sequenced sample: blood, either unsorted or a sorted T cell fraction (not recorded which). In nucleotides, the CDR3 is TGTGCCAGTAGTATACCCTCTAGACCCCAAAAGCAGTTCTTC. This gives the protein CASSIPSRPQKQFF. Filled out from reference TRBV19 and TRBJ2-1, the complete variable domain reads DGGITQSPKYLFRKEGQNVTLSCEQNLNHDAMYWYRQDPGQGLRLIYYSQIVNDFQKGDIAEGYSVSREKKESFPLTVTSAQKNPTAFYLCASSIPSRPQKQFFGPGTRLTVL.